The 23 T cell receptor beta chains below come from one sample, sequenced in a study of T cells expressing NK-cell markers. After re-calling the 5' RACE reads, TCRdb lists one entry per CDR3 protein, DNA absent. This table lists more than 400,000 distinct CDR3 sequences. Sequencing was carried out using blood T cells: a sorted CD56 or NKG2C T cell subset, CD4+ or CD8+ T cells, or bulk PBMC T cells (not recorded which). The origin of the receptors is a woman aged 18 to 75 in good health.

V usage is TRBV9 and J usage is TRBJ1-2. Germline V gene sequence: CDR1 SGDLS, CDR2 YYNGEE. The CDR3 totals 15 residues. The CDR3 is CASSPRGSPNYGYTF.

The gene calls are TRBV19 and TRBJ1-4; the TRBD1 assignment by TCRdb is unverifiable without DNA. The CDR3 consists of 14 residues. Germline loops: CDR1 LNHDA, CDR2 SQIVND (reference sequence). The CDR3 sequence is CASSIGTASEKLFF.

The chain couples TRBV6-2 or TRBV6-3 to TRBJ2-1. The germline V gene has CDR1 MNHEY and CDR2 SVGEGT. The CDR3 is 13 amino acids. The CDR3: CASISTSNNEQFF.

The V call is TRBV9, the J call TRBJ2-1; TCRdb gives TRBD2 as the D gene, but with no DNA this cannot be confirmed. Germline CDR1 and CDR2: SGDLS and YYNGEE. This CDR3 contains 13 residues. This CDR3 reads CASSVYSVAEQFF.

The chain links TRBV10-3 to TRBJ1-2. This CDR3 is built from 11 residues. Germline assignment: CDR1 ENHRY and CDR2 SYGVKD. The CDR3 sequence is CAISESEGYTF.

The chain links TRBV5-6 to TRBJ2-5; without DNA, the TCRdb call of TRBD2 cannot be checked. Germline V gene data show CDR1 as SGHDT and CDR2 as YYEEEE. The CDR3 consists of 12 residues. The CDR3 sequence is CASGPSVETQYF.

This rearrangement joins TRBV18 to TRBJ2-2; TCRdb's D gene call, TRBD1, goes unchecked for lack of DNA. Germline V gene lookup returns CDR1 KGHSH and CDR2 LQKENI. The CDR3 has 14 amino acids. The CDR3 spells CASSPTTGVGELFF.

The chain joins TRBV5-4 to TRBJ2-5; there is no DNA to check the TCRdb D call of TRBD2. The CDR3 is 13 residues long. CDR1 is SGHNT, CDR2 YYREEE, per germline (reference sequence). The chain's CDR3 is CASTLLTQETQYF.

The chain has TRBV10-3 and TRBJ2-5. The germline V gene has CDR1 ENHRY and CDR2 SYGVKD. The CDR3 sequence is 15 residues long. The chain's CDR3 is CAISESADSRQTQYF.

The CDR3 loop is CASSLTGPTGELFF. This rearrangement joins TRBV11-2 to TRBJ2-2; TCRdb lists TRBD1, though no DNA is available to test this call. The CDR3 is made up of 14 amino acids. CDR1 and CDR2 (germline): SGHAT, FQNNGV.

The J gene is TRBJ2-5, the V gene TRBV27; as DNA is missing, the TRBD1 call by TCRdb cannot be tested. The germline V gene has CDR1 MNHEY and CDR2 SMNVEV (reference sequence). This CDR3 spans 18 amino acids. The CDR3 protein is CASSLIPFGDREKETQYF.

The chain has TRBV30 and TRBJ1-5; lacking DNA, the TRBD1 call made by TCRdb goes unchecked. Germline CDR1 and CDR2: GTSNPN and SVGIG (reference sequence). The CDR3 totals 15 residues. The CDR3 loop is CAWSAWDREGQPQHF.

V is TRBV28 and J is TRBJ2-7; there is no DNA to check the TCRdb D call of TRBD1. CDR1 MDHEN and CDR2 SYDVKM come from the germline V gene. This CDR3 spans 15 amino acids. CDR3 in amino acids: CASSGAGAHSYEQYF.

This rearrangement joins TRBV20-1 to TRBJ1-2. Per germline, CDR1 DFQATT and CDR2 SNEGSKA (reference sequence). The CDR3 sequence is 14 residues long. CDR3 sequence: CSAPATTSNYGYTF.

The gene calls are TRBV6-2 or TRBV6-3 and TRBJ2-1; checking the TCRdb D call of TRBD1 is not possible without DNA. Germline loops: CDR1 MNHEY, CDR2 SVGEGT. This CDR3 comprises 11 residues. The CDR3 loop reads CATRTVNEQFF.

The chain is built from TRBV5-6 and TRBJ1-1; checking the TCRdb D call of TRBD1 is not possible without DNA. In germline, CDR1 is SGHDT, CDR2 YYEEEE. The CDR3 length is 15 residues. This chain's CDR3 is CASSLPGTLNTEAFF.

This chain links TRBV29-1 with TRBJ1-2. The CDR3 has 17 residues. Germline CDR1 reads SQVTM; CDR2 reads ANQGSEA. The CDR3 reads CSVIQGGPPATGYGYTF. Looking up the rest from reference TRBV29-1 and TRBJ1-2 gives the full variable domain: SAVISQKPSRDICQRGTSLTIQCQVDSQVTMMFWYRQQPGQSLTLIATANQGSEATYESGFVIDKFPISRPNLTFSTLTVSNMSPEDSSIYLCSVIQGGPPATGYGYTFGSGTRLTVV.

The J gene is TRBJ2-7, the V gene TRBV7-2; as DNA is missing, the TRBD1 call by TCRdb cannot be tested. This CDR3 has 16 amino acids. From germline, CDR1 is SGHTA and CDR2 FQGNSA. The CDR3 loop is CASSLRTEGSKYEQYF. The complete variable domain, with remaining parts taken from reference TRBV7-2 and TRBJ2-7, reads GAGVSQSPSNKVTEKGKDVELRCDPISGHTALYWYRQSLGQGLEFLIYFQGNSAPDKSGLPSDRFSAERTGGSVSTLTIQRTQQEDSAVYLCASSLRTEGSKYEQYFGPGTRLTVT.

The rearrangement links TRBV20-1 to TRBJ1-5; TCRdb lists TRBD1, though no DNA is available to test this call. The CDR3 is 14 residues long. CDR1 and CDR2 (germline): DFQATT, SNEGSKA (reference sequence). This chain's CDR3 is CSASWTGNNQPQHF.

The chain employs TRBV6-2 or TRBV6-3 and TRBJ2-7; the TCRdb call, TRBD2, lacks DNA for checking. The germline V gene encodes CDR1 MNHEY and CDR2 SVGEGT. The CDR3 has 15 residues. The chain's CDR3 is CASSYSSGSLEEQYF.

The chain combines TRBV12-5 with TRBJ1-2; as DNA is missing, the TRBD1 call by TCRdb cannot be tested. The germline V gene encodes CDR1 LGHNT and CDR2 FRNRAP. CDR3 length equals 14 residues. The CDR3 loop reads CASGTGTNFYGYTF.

This chain's CDR3 is CASKRVGETQYF. This chain joins TRBV6-1 and TRBJ2-5; the TCRdb call, TRBD2, lacks DNA for checking. The germline V gene has CDR1 MNHNS and CDR2 SASEGT. This CDR3 contains 12 residues.

The V gene is TRBV4-3, the J gene TRBJ2-1; TCRdb designates TRBD2, a call that cannot be tested without DNA. The CDR3 spans 14 residues. Per germline, CDR1 LGHNA and CDR2 YSLEER. CDR3 residues: CASSQEGSGRARFF.